This TCR beta chain was sequenced in a study of blood T cell repertoires in COVID-19 (TCRdb year 2020). Context from the whole study: Samples from collaborators originated in the United States, Italy and Spain and spanned both the acute and convalescent phases of COVID-19. The material from the prospective study consisted of cDNA or gDNA derived from T cells, B-cell-depleted T cells, or PBMCs. Deeply sampled blood TCRbeta repertoires from subjects exposed to, actively infected with, or recovered from COVID-19 were included in the dataset. A freely available public database, intended as a resource for researchers studying the immune response to SARS-CoV-2, is where the repertoires were released. Samples were obtained from the ongoing ImmuneRACE study (first 160 participants) and from about 1,300 subjects provided by 6 global collaborators. Sample metadata almost always included a de-identified subject ID, COVID-19 status, age in years and sex. Where available, HLA class I and class II types were obtained from metadata supplied by the sample provider rather than from assay-based typing.

TCRbeta CDR3 regions were amplified from genomic DNA by means of the immunoSEQ Assay, a bias-controlled multiplex PCR. On the authors' methods: Within the assay, amplification of reference gene primers was used to estimate how many nucleated cells each sample contained. Sequence reads were collapsed and filtered to measure the absolute abundance of every unique TCRbeta CDR3 rearrangement. Productive Simpson clonality was computed per sample as the square root of Simpson's diversity index over productive rearrangements. TCRdb took over this immuneACCESS table, retaining in-frame rearrangements with V and J assigned. Such tables are incomplete; in checked studies, under half of the missing clones stem from an unresolved V gene, and the remainder is unexplained. The V and J calls and clone size come from that table; D and trimming were worked out from the DNA. This sample lists about 30,000 clones; nearly 90% were detected once. Approximately 30% of the sample is taken by the ten largest.

The paper's findings and limits, for the study overall: Clinical and demographic metadata were provided uncurated, with the amount varying by source and participant.

Collaborating institutions collected whole blood in K2EDTA tubes following their own protocols. For TCRbeta analysis, collaborators shipped samples as frozen whole blood, isolated PBMCs, or DNA extracted from either of those sample types. In the case of this clone: It has no known antigen specificity. No base qualities exist here, and no much larger clone lies one base off it.

Sequencing used peripheral blood. The clonotype originates from a man of 80 years or more with acute or convalescent COVID-19.

The CDR3 is CASSYIDRINTEAFF. The DNA sequence follows: TGTGCCAGCAGTTATATTGACAGGATCAACACTGAAGCTTTCTTT. The V gene is TRBV2 and the J gene is TRBJ1-1, with a weak D call of TRBD1 (6 bases match). The CDR3 measures 15 amino acids from cysteine to phenylalanine. This entry keeps only the CDR3 DNA: 45 bases, framed from base 1. CDR1 and CDR2 are read off the germline V gene as SNHLY and FYNNEI. V was cut back by 5 bases and J by 2 bases, leaving a gap of 15 bases between them.